This T cell receptor beta chain was sequenced during a study of cytomegalovirus exposure and HLA in healthy donors. Looking at the study overall: Among some 400 genotyped donors, 65% to 90% fell in the Caucasian-associated ancestry cluster.

It was healthy bone marrow donors who served as donors. Study conclusions and caveats: When presence/absence was analysed, sequencing depth was taken to be roughly uniform across donors.

To note about this clone: The antigen remains unidentified.

The study ran its PCR with 60 Vbeta and 13 Jbeta primers. The method was immunoSEQ multiplex PCR; TCRdb's version includes in-frame clones alone and lacks a portion of them. The sample lists about 55,000 clones, 55% to 85% seen once, with over 30% in the top ten. Sequencing used PBMCs. The sequence came from a man aged 40-55 years in good health and CMV-seropositive.

CDR3 in amino acids: CASSLALQETQYF. The CDR3 nucleotides read TGCGCCAGCAGCTTGGCCCTTCAAGAGACCCAGTACTTC. The chain links TRBV5-1 to TRBJ2-5; D not certain. V dropped 0 bases and J dropped 2 bases, with 5 bases sitting between them. CDR1 is SGHRS, CDR2 YFSETQ, per germline. The CDR3 covers 13 residues.